This T cell receptor beta chain was obtained from a study of regulatory T cells in long-lasting Graves disease. Whole-study findings and limits: TRBV28, TRBJ1-2 and TRBJ2-5 emerged as the favored segments in persistent disease.

Time point defined: persistent/refractory GD, antithyroid drugs over 5 years with positive TRAb. The TCR library was made from RNA extracted from PBMCs. This clonotype came up many times. Its matching antigen is unknown. The germline CDR1 and CDR2 sequences are MDHEN and SYDVKM. CDR3 size: 13 residues. Trimming took off 6 bases at V and 6 bases at J, with 11 bases between the two ends. Library construction for TCR beta used iRepertoire HTBI primers and Arm-PCR of CDR3 regions. TCRdb re-called the multiplex PCR reads with MiXCR, one entry per CDR3 protein. The sample includes about 290,000 distinct CDR3 sequences, roughly a fifth of them seen just once.

This material consisted of peripheral blood mononuclear cells (PBMCs), taken when the disease was refractory, from a patient treated with antithyroid drugs. The origin of this receptor is a female donor with Graves disease. The chain has TRBV28 and TRBJ2-2, with unresolved D. This CDR3 is CASSQRVPGELFF. Written as DNA, the CDR3 is TGTGCCAGCAGCCAAAGGGTTCCCGGGGAGCTGTTTTTT.